This note documents a single TCR beta chain sequence. PCR employed 60 Vbeta and 13 Jbeta primers. The data were produced by immunoSEQ multiplex PCR, yet TCRdb's version contains in-frame clones alone and is incomplete. In the table there are 100,000 to 150,000 clones, 55% to 75% of which are singletons. The sample belongs to a study of cytomegalovirus exposure and HLA in healthy donors. Study summary: In a previous analysis, nearly 120 million unique TCR beta sequences were found from 150 million to 200 million T cells.

This donor lacks a recorded CMV serostatus. This receptor was identified in a human donor in good health. Material: PBMCs.

In DNA, the CDR3 is TGTGCCAGCAGCCCAGGTGGGGTTGCCGGACAGGGAAATGGCTACACCTTC. Its translation: CASSPGGVAGQGNGYTF. This chain connects TRBV7-2 to TRBJ1-2, with 8 bases matching TRBD1. Germline V gene data show CDR1 as SGHTA and CDR2 as FQGNSA. The CDR3 runs 17 residues. J lost 6 bases, V lost 5 bases, and 17 bases had no gene match.